This passage covers 14 T cell receptor beta chains from one sample sequenced in a study of CD8+CD57+ T cells in acquired aplastic anemia. Patients selected for sequencing had displayed CD8+CD57+ cell expansion by flow cytometry. For CDR3 and TCR beta VDJ profiling, genomic DNA was the template used. TCRdb reprocessed the reads via MiXCR and lists one record per CDR3 protein. The sample holds approximately 170,000 distinct CDR3 sequences; more than 45% are singletons and the top ten take under 3.5%. Sample: sorted CD4+, CD8+, or CD8+CD57+ T cells (not recorded which) from PBMCs. The receptors derive from a human donor with aplastic anemia.

The chain employs TRBV2 and TRBJ1-1, with 8 bases matching TRBD1. Trimming removed 6 bases from V and 3 bases from J; junction bases left unmatched: 9. CDR3 size: 15 residues. Germline V gives CDR1 SNHLY, CDR2 FYNNEI. The CDR3 is CASSDDRGGHTEAFF. CDR3 DNA sequence: TGTGCCAGCAGCGACGACAGGGGAGGGCACACTGAAGCTTTCTTT.

This clonotype has just a few counts. Possible read error: a much larger clone is one base away. The chain carries TRBV6-1 and TRBJ1-1; a weak D match, TRBD1 (6 bases). The V end lost 4 bases, the J end lost 4 bases, and 16 bases lay between the germline ends. The CDR3 extends over 15 amino acids. Germline CDR1 MNHNS, CDR2 SASEGT. CDR3 protein: CASSADTGPSTEAFF. CDR3 DNA sequence: TGTGCCAGCAGTGCGGACACAGGGCCTAGCACTGAAGCTTTCTTT.

This clonotype was seen a few times. V and J are TRBV15 and TRBJ2-3; 7 nucleotides line up with TRBD1. The CDR3 is 15 residues long. J was trimmed by 6 bases and V by 0 bases; bases with no gene match: 6. The germline gives CDR1 LNHNV, CDR2 YYDKDF (reference sequence). For the CDR3, the DNA is TGTGCCACCAGCAGAGATGGGACAGTGCGCGATACGCAGTATTTT. This gives the protein CATSRDGTVRDTQYF.

There are many counts of this clonotype. The chain links TRBV11-3 to TRBJ1-1; D possibly corresponds to TRBD1 (5 bases). The CDR3 runs 12 residues. Trimming cost V 5 bases and J 1 base, with 5 bases left between them. CDR1 and CDR2 (germline): SGHNT, YENEEA. The chain's CDR3 is CASSTGNTEAFF. The CDR3 nucleotides read TGTGCCAGCAGCACAGGGAACACTGAAGCTTTCTTT.

The V call is TRBV20-1, the J call TRBJ2-1; 14 nucleotides align to TRBD2. CDR3 length: 20 residues. V lost 1 base and J lost 0; bases outside the gene matches: 11. CDR1 DFQATT and CDR2 SNEGSKA come from the germline V gene (reference sequence). CDR3 sequence: CSARGLAGGAPVSSYNEQFF. Written as DNA, the CDR3 is TGCAGTGCTAGAGGACTAGCGGGGGGGGCCCCTGTGAGCTCCTACAATGAGCAGTTCTTC.

The rearrangement uses TRBV15 and TRBJ2-7; TRBD1 aligns across 8 bases. The germline gives CDR1 LNHNV, CDR2 YYDKDF (reference sequence). This CDR3 is 13 amino acids long. Trimming at V came to 8 bases and at J to 2 bases, leaving 5 bases not matched to a gene. CDR3 sequence: CATGQGLTYEQYV. CDR3 nucleotides: TGTGCCACCGGACAGGGACTTACCTACGAGCAGTACGTC.

This clonotype has a count of ten or more. The chain combines TRBV7-9 with TRBJ1-1; 9 nucleotides match TRBD1. The V gene end was trimmed by 3 bases and the J gene end by 1 base; junction bases not matched to a gene: 6. Germline V lookup: CDR1 SEHNR, CDR2 FQNEAQ (reference sequence). The CDR3 extends over 16 amino acids. CDR3 amino acids: CASSFPRDRANTEAFF. The CDR3 DNA reads TGTGCCAGCAGCTTTCCACGGGACAGGGCGAACACTGAAGCTTTCTTT.

Concerning this clonotype itself: A single base separates this from a much larger clone, so it may be a read error. The chain joins TRBV2 to TRBJ1-2; TRBD1 aligns across 9 bases. The CDR3 loop spans 13 amino acids. Germline V lookup: CDR1 SNHLY, CDR2 FYNNEI. Trimming cost V 6 bases and J 4 bases; bases outside gene matches: 3. For the CDR3, the DNA is TGTGCCAGCAGGCCGGGACAGGGCTATGGCTACACCTTC. Its translation is CASRPGQGYGYTF.

Ten or more counts support this clonotype. V usage is TRBV5-6 and J usage is TRBJ2-5, with 7 positions matching TRBD2. CDR3 size: 14 residues. Trimming removed 6 bases from V and 5 bases from J; junction bases left unmatched: 10. Germline-derived CDR1 and CDR2 are SGHDT and YYEEEE. CDR3 sequence: CASTSFGGVETQYF. As DNA, the CDR3 is TGTGCCAGCACCTCATTTGGGGGGGTCGAGACCCAGTACTTC.

The chain links TRBV19 to TRBJ1-6; D gene uncertain. The ends were cut back, 7 bases at V and 7 bases at J, with 11 bases in the middle. This CDR3 is built from 13 residues. Germline CDR1 reads LNHDA; CDR2 reads SQIVND (reference sequence). As DNA, the CDR3 is TGTGCCAGTAAGGGTGTAGGAAATTCACCCCTCCACTTT. Residues: CASKGVGNSPLHF.

The CDR3 coding sequence is TGCAGCGTAGGCTCGGCTGGGGAAGGTGAGCAGTTCTTC. Translated, it gives CSVGSAGEGEQFF. The chain is built from TRBV29-1 and TRBJ2-1; D is ambiguous. The CDR3 is 13 residues long. The V end lost 6 bases, the J end lost 9 bases, and 18 bases lay between the germline ends. CDR1 is SQVTM and CDR2 is ANQGSEA in the germline V gene.

Remarks on this clonotype: The CDR3 ends on some other residue instead of the conserved phenylalanine or tryptophan, so this is likely a read error. This chain links TRBV2 with TRBJ2-2; no clear D gene. Germline CDR1 and CDR2: SNHLY and FYNNEI. The CDR3 runs to 12 residues. The ends were cut back, 6 bases at V and 4 bases at J, with 6 bases in the middle. Here the CDR3 reads CASSQPTGELFL. CDR3 coding DNA: TGTGCCAGCAGCCAACCCACCGGGGAGCTGTTTCTT.

V usage is TRBV24-1 and J usage is TRBJ1-2; tentative D call: TRBD1 (5 bases). The CDR3 covers 15 residues. V was pared by 4 bases and J by 2 bases, with 13 bases between. Germline V gene sequence: CDR1 KGHDR, CDR2 SFDVKD. CDR3 bases: TGTGCCACCAGTGACCCGGACAAATTAAACTATGGCTACACCTTC. It encodes CATSDPDKLNYGYTF.

Of note for this clonotype: A read error is possible here, since a much larger clone lies one base away. Likely a read error: the CDR3 ends without its conserved phenylalanine or tryptophan. The chain has TRBV11-2 and TRBJ2-5; D perhaps matches TRBD2 (6 bases). The CDR3 consists of 13 residues. CDR1 and CDR2 from the germline V gene are SGHAT and FQNNGV. Trimming took off 5 bases at V and 7 bases at J, with 14 bases between the two ends. CDR3 bases: TGTGCCAGCAGCCCCGGAGGGCAGGGGACCCAGTACCTC. Encoded protein: CASSPGGQGTQYL.